What follows describes a single TCR beta chain. Its antigen is still unknown. Other DNA sequences within the sample encode an identical CDR3. These data belong to a study of T cell responses to AZD1222 COVID-19 vaccine. Overall study context: Second doses at about 4 or about 12 weeks were pooled. Findings and caveats of the study: Seropositive AZD1222 recipients at baseline numbered only 5 or 6. Every sample of the repertoires postdated the peak T cell response. Mostly white British, mostly female donors; authors suggested clonal diversity may be underestimated.

Method: immunoSEQ multiplex PCR; TCRdb's copy keeps in-frame clones and lacks some. The sample holds around 99,000 clones; roughly 90% are singletons and the top ten take 3.5% to 4.5%. The CDR3 contains 10 residues. Trimming shortened V by 7 bases and J by 1 base, and 0 bases separated the two germline ends. Germline loops: CDR1 SGDLS, CDR2 YYNGEE. Sequencing used peripheral blood, obtained on day 0 of AZD1222 vaccination. The chain carries TRBV9 and TRBJ1-3, with no clear D. The TCR originated in an adult in good health. The CDR3 nucleotides read TGTGCCAGCTCTGGAAACACCATATATTTT. This encodes CASSGNTIYF. Drawing the rest from reference TRBV9 and TRBJ1-3, the complete variable domain is DSGVTQTPKHLITATGQRVTLRCSPRSGDLSVYWYQQSLDQGLQFLIQYYNGEERAKGNILERFSAQQFPDLHSELNLSSLELGDSALYFCASSGNTIYFGEGSWLTVV.